The next 8 T cell receptor beta chains were all read from a single sample in a study of cytomegalovirus exposure and HLA in healthy donors. In the PCR, 60 Vbeta and 13 Jbeta primers were used. TCRdb's table, derived via immunoSEQ multiplex PCR, lists solely in-frame clones and lacks some. The profile covers some 130,000 clones, with roughly 72% appearing a single time and approximately 7.8% taken by the ten largest. Sequenced sample: PBMCs. The receptors come from a male donor in good health and CMV-seronegative.

The V and J genes are TRBV27 and TRBJ2-1; D may be TRBD2 (6 bases). Germline V gene sequence: CDR1 MNHEY, CDR2 SMNVEV (reference sequence). Trimming removed 6 bases at V and 6 bases at J, with 12 bases between. There are 13 residues in the CDR3. The DNA of the CDR3 is TGTGCCAGCAGACCGGGACTGTCCAATGAGCAGTTCTTC. It specifies CASRPGLSNEQFF.

V gene TRBV27 combines with J gene TRBJ1-5; D is undetermined. The CDR3 runs 15 residues. The V and J ends lost 7 bases and 0 bases respectively, with 13 bases between them. Germline CDR1 MNHEY, CDR2 SMNVEV (reference sequence). The CDR3 reads CASKHLSSSNQPQHF. CDR3 sequence (DNA): TGTGCCAGCAAGCACCTGTCTAGTAGCAATCAGCCCCAGCATTTT.

This clone showed up just a few times. This chain uses TRBV14 with TRBJ2-5; weak D call: TRBD2 (5 bases). Trimming removed 4 bases at V and 0 bases at J, with 18 bases between. CDR3 length equals 17 residues. Germline CDR1 is SGHDN and CDR2 is FVKESK. The CDR3: CASSRFGVRGDQETQYF. The CDR3 coding sequence is TGTGCCAGCAGCCGCTTTGGGGTTCGGGGAGACCAAGAGACCCAGTACTTC.

The gene calls are TRBV27 and TRBJ2-7; the D gene is possibly TRBD2 (5 bases). CDR1 and CDR2 from the germline V gene are MNHEY and SMNVEV (reference sequence). The CDR3 has 15 amino acids. V lost 2 bases and J 0 bases, leaving 11 bases between the germline ends. This chain's CDR3 is CASSLGVGSSYEQYF. The DNA of the CDR3 is TGTGCCAGCAGTTTAGGGGTTGGGAGCTCCTACGAGCAGTACTTC.

This clone was seen more than once but under ten times. The rearrangement joins TRBV28 to TRBJ1-4; 7 nucleotides match TRBD1. CDR3 length equals 12 residues. Germline V gene sequence: CDR1 MDHEN, CDR2 SYDVKM. The V gene end was trimmed by 8 bases and the J gene end by 16 bases; junction bases not matched to a gene: 13. In nucleotides, the CDR3 is TGTGCCAGCGGAAAGGGACAGATCCCTCAGTTTTTT. Its translation: CASGKGQIPQFF.

This chain links TRBV28 with TRBJ2-7; TRBD2 might be the D (6 bases). The CDR3 is 15 amino acids. Trimming took off 8 bases at V and 2 bases at J, with 19 bases between the two ends. CDR1 is MDHEN and CDR2 is SYDVKM in the germline V gene. CDR3 sequence reads: CASAPSAGSTYEQYF. CDR3 nucleotides: TGTGCCAGCGCTCCTAGCGCCGGGTCTACCTACGAGCAGTACTTC.

CDR3 protein: CASSYDRGGRNSPLHF. The CDR3 bases are TGTGCCAGCAGTTATGACCGGGGGGGGCGGAATTCACCCCTCCACTTT. J is TRBJ1-6 and V is TRBV6-6, with a possible D match to TRBD1 (6 bases). The germline V gene encodes CDR1 MNHNY and CDR2 SVGAGI (reference sequence). The length of the CDR3 is 16 residues. V lost 3 bases, J lost 7 bases, and 16 bases lay in between.

The chain uses TRBV6-6 and TRBJ2-4; TRBD1 agrees at 8 bases. Germline V gene sequence: CDR1 MNHNY, CDR2 SVGAGI (reference sequence). V shed 6 bases and J 0 bases; nucleotides not matched to a gene: 7. The CDR3 is 16 residues long. The CDR3 here is CASRDGQGVAKNIQYF. As DNA, the CDR3 is TGTGCCAGCAGAGACGGACAGGGAGTAGCCAAAAACATTCAGTACTTC.